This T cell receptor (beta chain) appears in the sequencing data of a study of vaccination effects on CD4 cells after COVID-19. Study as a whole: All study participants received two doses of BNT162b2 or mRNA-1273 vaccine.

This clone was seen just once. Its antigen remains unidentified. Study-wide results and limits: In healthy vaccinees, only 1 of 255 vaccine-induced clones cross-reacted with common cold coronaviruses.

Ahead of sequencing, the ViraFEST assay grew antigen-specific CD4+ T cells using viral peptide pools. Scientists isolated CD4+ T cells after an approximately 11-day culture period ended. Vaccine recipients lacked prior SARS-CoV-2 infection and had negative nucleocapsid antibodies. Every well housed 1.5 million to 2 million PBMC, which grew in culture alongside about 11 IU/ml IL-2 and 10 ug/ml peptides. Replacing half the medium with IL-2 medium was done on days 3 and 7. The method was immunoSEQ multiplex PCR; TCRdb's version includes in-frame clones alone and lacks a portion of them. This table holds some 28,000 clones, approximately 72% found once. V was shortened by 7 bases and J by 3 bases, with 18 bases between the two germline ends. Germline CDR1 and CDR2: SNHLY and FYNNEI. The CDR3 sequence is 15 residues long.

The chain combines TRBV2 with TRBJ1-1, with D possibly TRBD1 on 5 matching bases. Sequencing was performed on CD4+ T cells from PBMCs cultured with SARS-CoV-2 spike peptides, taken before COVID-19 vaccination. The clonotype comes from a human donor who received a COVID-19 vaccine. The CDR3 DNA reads TGTGCCAGCACCCTGGGGGGAGACAGTTACACTGAAGCTTTCTTT. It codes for CASTLGGDSYTEAFF.